This T cell receptor beta chain was recorded in a study of sequential checkpoint blockade in melanoma. The table came from immunoSEQ multiplex PCR; TCRdb's copy has only in-frame clones and leaves some out. This sample has over 6,500 clones, with roughly three fifths found just once. Germline values: CDR1 MNHNS, CDR2 SASEGT. Trimming removed 7 bases at V and 12 bases at J, with 25 bases between. The CDR3 length is 14 residues. Treatment of the sample: randomized to nivolumab then ipilimumab (arm A) or the reverse (arm B). From thawed PBMCs, live CD3+CD8+ cells negative for CD19 and CD56 were sorted. The source of this sequence is a human donor with melanoma. The V gene is TRBV6-1, the J gene TRBJ2-7; possibly TRBD1 for D (6 bases). The material was CD8+ T cells sorted from blood (inferred from file names), obtained from a patient given nivolumab and ipilimumab in sequence. The CDR3 is CASKGGPQVNLRYF. The DNA for the CDR3 is TGTGCCAGCAAAGGGGGTCCTCAAGTGAATCTACGGTACTTC.